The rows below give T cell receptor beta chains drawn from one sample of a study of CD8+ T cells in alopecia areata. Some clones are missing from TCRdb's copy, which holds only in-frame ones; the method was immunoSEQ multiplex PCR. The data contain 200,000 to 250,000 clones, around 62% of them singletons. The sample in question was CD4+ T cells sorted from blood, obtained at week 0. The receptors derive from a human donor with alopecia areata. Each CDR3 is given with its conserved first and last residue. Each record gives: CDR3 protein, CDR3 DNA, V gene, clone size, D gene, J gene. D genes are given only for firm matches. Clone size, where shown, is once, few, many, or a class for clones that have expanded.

cdr3_aa: CASSSQQDSLHGYTF
cdr3_nt: TGTGCCAGCAGCTCCCAACAAGACAGCCTTCATGGCTACACCTTC
v_call: TRBV7-3
clone_size: .
d_call: .
j_call: TRBJ1-2

cdr3_aa: CASSYRSWDTEAFF
cdr3_nt: TGTGCCAGCAGTTACAGAAGTTGGGACACTGAAGCTTTCTTT
v_call: TRBV6-5
clone_size: .
d_call: .
j_call: TRBJ1-1

cdr3_aa: CASSLRSYEQYF
cdr3_nt: TGTGCCAGCAGCCTCCGGAGCTACGAGCAGTACTTC
v_call: TRBV13
clone_size: many
d_call: .
j_call: TRBJ2-7

cdr3_aa: CASSRQDEQYF
cdr3_nt: TGTGCCAGCTCACGACAAGACGAGCAGTACTTC
v_call: TRBV18
clone_size: .
d_call: .
j_call: TRBJ2-7

cdr3_aa: CASNNGGLYNEQFF
cdr3_nt: TGTGCCAGCAATAACGGGGGGCTGTACAATGAGCAGTTCTTC
v_call: TRBV2
clone_size: .
d_call: .
j_call: TRBJ2-1

cdr3_aa: CASSLERDQQFF
cdr3_nt: TGTGCCAGCAGCTTAGAGAGGGACCAGCAGTTCTTC
v_call: TRBV5-6
clone_size: .
d_call: .
j_call: TRBJ2-1

cdr3_aa: CSVEVPYWEETNYGYTF
cdr3_nt: TGCAGCGTTGAAGTCCCCTACTGGGAAGAGACGAACTATGGCTACACCTTC
v_call: TRBV29-1
clone_size: once
d_call: .
j_call: TRBJ1-2

cdr3_aa: CASSQTPSYNSPLHF
cdr3_nt: TGTGCCAGCAGCCAGACACCCTCCTATAATTCACCCCTCCACTTT
v_call: TRBV14
clone_size: .
d_call: .
j_call: TRBJ1-6

cdr3_aa: CASSIGDTQYF
cdr3_nt: TGTGCCAGTAGTATCGGGGATACGCAGTATTTT
v_call: TRBV19
clone_size: few
d_call: .
j_call: TRBJ2-3

cdr3_aa: CASRYLGGQGNYGYTF
cdr3_nt: TGTGCCAGCAGATACCTTGGGGGACAGGGGAACTATGGCTACACCTTC
v_call: TRBV11-2
clone_size: .
d_call: TRBD1
j_call: TRBJ1-2

cdr3_aa: CSVEPGTGREQYF
cdr3_nt: TGCAGCGTTGAACCCGGGACAGGTAGGGAGCAGTACTTC
v_call: TRBV29-1
clone_size: .
d_call: TRBD1
j_call: TRBJ2-7

cdr3_aa: CSVERDRGLPEAFF
cdr3_nt: TGCAGCGTTGAAAGGGACAGGGGGCTTCCTGAAGCTTTCTTT
v_call: TRBV29-1
clone_size: .
d_call: TRBD1
j_call: TRBJ1-1

cdr3_aa: CASGKGTDTQYF
cdr3_nt: TGTGCCAGCGGAAAGGGCACAGATACGCAGTATTTT
v_call: TRBV6-5
clone_size: .
d_call: .
j_call: TRBJ2-3

cdr3_aa: CASNTGYGYTF
cdr3_nt: TGTGCCAGTAACACGGGTTATGGCTACACCTTC
v_call: TRBV19
clone_size: .
d_call: .
j_call: TRBJ1-2

cdr3_aa: CSVADRGHSNQPQHF
cdr3_nt: TGCAGCGTTGCCGACAGGGGCCATAGCAATCAGCCCCAGCATTTT
v_call: TRBV29-1
clone_size: few
d_call: TRBD1
j_call: TRBJ1-5

cdr3_aa: CSVGRTPDRGRWEAGYTF
cdr3_nt: TGCAGCGTTGGGAGGACTCCGGACAGGGGGCGTTGGGAGGCTGGCTACACCTTC
v_call: TRBV29-1
clone_size: few
d_call: TRBD1
j_call: TRBJ1-2

cdr3_aa: CSVEGFRIEAFF
cdr3_nt: TGCAGCGTTGAAGGGTTCAGGATTGAAGCTTTCTTT
v_call: TRBV29-1
clone_size: once
d_call: .
j_call: TRBJ1-1

cdr3_aa: CASSLFSRGDTQYF
cdr3_nt: TGTGCCAGCAGCTTATTTTCGAGGGGAGATACGCAGTATTTT
v_call: TRBV11-2
clone_size: few
d_call: .
j_call: TRBJ2-3

cdr3_aa: CASSQWGQVAFF
cdr3_nt: TGTGCCAGCAGCCAATGGGGACAGGTAGCTTTCTTT
v_call: TRBV4-2
clone_size: .
d_call: TRBD1
j_call: TRBJ1-1

cdr3_aa: CSVRGFSGNTIYF
cdr3_nt: TGCAGCGTCCGCGGGTTCTCTGGAAACACCATATATTTT
v_call: TRBV29-1
clone_size: many
d_call: .
j_call: TRBJ1-3

cdr3_aa: CASDRGVVSGANVLTF
cdr3_nt: TGTGCCAGTGACAGGGGGGTTGTCTCTGGGGCCAACGTCCTGACTTTC
v_call: TRBV19
clone_size: .
d_call: TRBD1
j_call: TRBJ2-6

cdr3_aa: CASSRGTGNIGVTYEQYF
cdr3_nt: TGCGCCAGCAGCCGAGGGACAGGAAATATCGGGGTAACCTACGAGCAGTACTTC
v_call: TRBV4-1
clone_size: once
d_call: TRBD1
j_call: TRBJ2-7

cdr3_aa: CATSRDLRQGKDTQYF
cdr3_nt: TGTGCCACCAGCAGAGATCTCCGACAGGGAAAAGATACGCAGTATTTT
v_call: TRBV15
clone_size: .
d_call: TRBD1
j_call: TRBJ2-3

cdr3_aa: CSVSRPLTYEQYF
cdr3_nt: TGCAGCGTGTCTAGGCCTCTGACCTACGAGCAGTACTTC
v_call: TRBV29-1
clone_size: .
d_call: .
j_call: TRBJ2-7